These 19 T cell receptor beta chains share one sample of origin, sequenced in a study of cytomegalovirus exposure and HLA in healthy donors. 60 Vbeta and 13 Jbeta primers were used in PCR. Libraries were prepared by immunoSEQ multiplex PCR; TCRdb keeps only in-frame clonotypes and omits some of them. The table lists 150,000 to 200,000 clones, roughly 84% of them singletons. Material: PBMCs. The origin of the receptors is a boy aged 5-17 years in good health and CMV-seronegative.

The J gene is TRBJ2-3, the V gene TRBV7-3; 7 positions agree with TRBD2. This CDR3 comprises 15 residues. Germline CDR1 SGHTA, CDR2 FQGTGA. Losses at the gene ends were 5 bases for V and 1 base for J; bases not matched to a gene: 6. The CDR3 DNA reads as TGTGCCAGCAGCCCAGGGAGGGGCGGCACAGATACGCAGTATTTT. Translation gives CASSPGRGGTDTQYF.

The chain links TRBV9 to TRBJ2-1; D might be TRBD2 (6 bases). Germline assignment: CDR1 SGDLS and CDR2 YYNGEE. Trimming cost V 0 bases and J 10 bases, with 17 bases left between them. The CDR3 consists of 15 residues. CDR3: CASSVAMGGVNEQFF. The CDR3 DNA sequence: TGTGCCAGCAGCGTAGCTATGGGGGGAGTAAACGAGCAGTTCTTC.

The CDR3 protein is CASSEGQGLSYEQYF. In DNA form, the CDR3 reads TGTGCCAGCAGTGAGGGACAGGGCCTCTCCTACGAGCAGTACTTC. The chain combines TRBV6-1 with TRBJ2-7, with TRBD1 matching over 9 bases. Germline loops: CDR1 MNHNS, CDR2 SASEGT. The length of the CDR3 is 15 residues. J gave up 0 bases and V 3 bases, and 3 bases lay outside the gene matches.

The DNA of the CDR3 is TGTGCCAGTAGTATAGGGCTAGCGGGGTACAATGAGCAGTTCTTC. Protein: CASSIGLAGYNEQFF. The V call is TRBV19, the J call TRBJ2-1, with 9 bases lining up with TRBD2. Germline-derived CDR1 and CDR2 are LNHDA and SQIVND (reference sequence). Trimming removed 1 base from V and 4 bases from J; junction bases left unmatched: 2. This CDR3 is 15 amino acids long.

Only one count was recorded for this clone. The chain recombines TRBV7-2 with TRBJ2-6; TRBD2 is a possible D gene (6 bases). V lost 5 bases, J lost 4 bases, and 15 bases lay in between. The CDR3 consists of 16 residues. Germline CDR1 SGHTA, CDR2 FQGNSA. CDR3: CASSARAGTGANVLTF. The DNA for the CDR3 is TGTGCCAGCAGCGCAAGGGCGGGGACCGGGGCCAACGTCCTGACTTTC.

The V gene is TRBV7-9, the J gene TRBJ1-1; D uncertain. V was shortened by 5 bases and J by 1 base, with 14 bases between the two germline ends. CDR1 is SEHNR and CDR2 is FQNEAQ in the germline V gene (reference sequence). CDR3 length: 15 residues. The CDR3 here is CASSLRLGGNTEAFF. CDR3 DNA sequence: TGTGCCAGCAGCCTACGGTTGGGAGGGAACACTGAAGCTTTCTTT. The whole variable domain, filled in from reference TRBV7-9 and TRBJ1-1, reads DTGVSQNPRHKITKRGQNVTFRCDPISEHNRLYWYRQTLGQGPEFLTYFQNEAQLEKSRLLSDRFSAERPKGSFSTLEIQRTEQGDSAMYLCASSLRLGGNTEAFFGQGTRLTVV.

The chain joins TRBV28 to TRBJ2-5, with D unresolved. In germline, CDR1 is MDHEN, CDR2 SYDVKM. With 6 bases removed from V and 3 bases from J, the gap between germline ends came to 14 bases. This CDR3 contains 14 residues. The CDR3 protein is CASSLTTFEETQYF. CDR3 DNA: TGTGCCAGCAGCCTAACCACGTTTGAAGAGACCCAGTACTTC.

J is TRBJ1-2 and V is TRBV29-1; 7 bases are shared with TRBD1. Germline loops: CDR1 SQVTM, CDR2 ANQGSEA. J gave up 2 bases and V 7 bases, and 7 bases lay outside the gene matches. The CDR3 is 13 residues long. The CDR3 spells CSATTGPNYGYTF. The CDR3, as DNA: TGCAGCGCTACGACAGGGCCAAACTATGGCTACACCTTC. Drawing the rest from reference TRBV29-1 and TRBJ1-2, the complete variable domain is SAVISQKPSRDICQRGTSLTIQCQVDSQVTMMFWYRQQPGQSLTLIATANQGSEATYESGFVIDKFPISRPNLTFSTLTVSNMSPEDSSIYLCSATTGPNYGYTFGSGTRLTVV.

This sequence joins TRBV5-1 and TRBJ2-3; 8 nucleotides align to TRBD2. The V gene end was trimmed by 4 bases and the J gene end by 0 bases; junction bases not matched to a gene: 13. Per germline, CDR1 SGHRS and CDR2 YFSETQ. The CDR3 has 18 residues. In DNA, the CDR3 is TGCGCCAGCAGCCCCAAGCGGGAGTTGGCTTTAAGCACAGATACGCAGTATTTT. It is translated as CASSPKRELALSTDTQYF.

This clone was counted a few times. In DNA, the CDR3 is TGCACCAGCAGCCAAGGGCTAGCGGGGGCCATTTCATCCACAGATACGCAGTATTTT. It translates to CTSSQGLAGAISSTDTQYF. The J gene is TRBJ2-3, the V gene TRBV1; the D call of TRBD2 is as the table states it, not checked on the DNA. TRBV1 is shown as a pseudogene. CDR3 length: 19 amino acids.

A remark on this clone: An end of the junction does not agree with germline; a read error may underlie this. The V call is TRBV5-1, the J call TRBJ2-2; TRBD2 agrees at 8 bases. Germline loops: CDR1 SGHRS, CDR2 YFSETQ. This CDR3 is built from 14 residues. CDR3 nucleotides: TGCGCCAGCAGCCTTAGCGGGAACCCCGGGGAGCTGTTTTTT. It translates to CASSLSGNPGELFF. Together with reference TRBV5-1 and TRBJ2-2, the CDR3 gives the full variable domain: KAGVTQTPRYLIKTRGQQVTLSCSPISGHRSVSWYQQTPGQGLQFLFEYFSETQRNKGNFPGRFSGRQFSNSRSEMNVSTLELGDSALYLCASSLSGNPGELFFGEGSRLTVL.

Note on this clone: The germline gene is not matched at one end of the junction; a read error may be the cause. The rearrangement links TRBV20-1 to TRBJ2-7; 7 positions match TRBD1. This CDR3 is 11 amino acids long. CDR1 is DFQATT and CDR2 is SNEGSKA in the germline V gene (reference sequence). The DNA of the CDR3 is TGCAGTGCTAACGATGTCGCAGGGGGTCACTTC. This gives the protein CSANDVAGGHF.

The chain links TRBV6-5 to TRBJ1-2; 12 nucleotides match TRBD1. CDR3 size: 15 residues. The V and J ends lost 6 bases and 6 bases, in that order; junction bases with no gene match: 8. The germline CDR1 and CDR2 sequences are MNHEY and SVGAGI. DNA of the CDR3: TGTGCCAGCAGAACGAGCCGGGACAGGGGGCATGGCTACACCTTC. It codes for CASRTSRDRGHGYTF.

This clone occurred a few times. This sequence joins TRBV7-2 and TRBJ2-1; possibly TRBD2 for D (6 bases). The CDR3 covers 12 residues. CDR1 is SGHTA and CDR2 is FQGNSA in the germline V gene. V was clipped by 2 bases and J by 7 bases, with 6 bases between them. CDR3 bases: TGTGCCAGCAGCTTACGGGGGAATGAGCAGTTCTTC. Encoded protein: CASSLRGNEQFF.

This chain uses TRBV5-1 with TRBJ1-3; TRBD1 might be the D (5 bases). Trimming shortened V by 4 bases and J by 4 bases, and 15 bases separated the two germline ends. This CDR3 has 15 residues. The V gene's germline CDR1 is SGHRS and CDR2 YFSETQ. CDR3 protein: CASSPDPGVGNTIYF. The CDR3, as DNA: TGCGCCAGCAGCCCAGATCCGGGGGTAGGAAACACCATATATTTT.

J is TRBJ2-1 and V is TRBV9, with 12 bases that match TRBD2. The CDR3 extends over 15 amino acids. J gave up 8 bases and V 7 bases, and 10 bases lay outside the gene matches. Germline CDR1 is SGDLS and CDR2 is YYNGEE. In nucleotides, the CDR3 is TGTGCCAGCGGTCGAGGACTAGCGGGACTGGATGAGCAGTTCTTC. Its protein product is CASGRGLAGLDEQFF.

This chain links TRBV9 with TRBJ1-3; no reliable D call. Germline CDR1 reads SGDLS; CDR2 reads YYNGEE. The V gene lost 0 bases and the J gene lost 11 bases, with 15 bases spanning the gap. The CDR3 length is 14 residues. The chain's CDR3 is CASSVVSNTFPIYF. CDR3 in DNA: TGTGCCAGCAGCGTAGTCTCCAACACCTTTCCCATATATTTT.

The gene calls are TRBV27 and TRBJ2-2; D is perhaps TRBD1 (6 bases). The CDR3 loop spans 13 amino acids. Looked up from germline, CDR1 is MNHEY and CDR2 is SMNVEV (reference sequence). Trimming removed 6 bases from V and 3 bases from J, with 8 bases in between. For the CDR3, the DNA is TGTGCCAGCAGGCAGGGGCACACCGGGGAGCTGTTTTTT. Residues: CASRQGHTGELFF.

The CDR3 DNA reads as TGTGCCAGCAGCTCCGGATCCCGGGACAGGCTACGTAAACTGTTTTTT. Translation gives CASSSGSRDRLRKLFF. The chain carries TRBV7-8 and TRBJ1-4, with 8 bases lining up with TRBD1. Germline CDR1 SGHVS, CDR2 FQNEAQ. V dropped 4 bases and J dropped 11; count of bases not matched to a gene: 15. CDR3 length: 16 amino acids.